The present TCR beta chain was sequenced within a study of identical twins. TCRdb passed the 5' RACE reads through MiXCR, listing each CDR3 protein once. This table has around 340,000 distinct CDR3 sequences, about 9% appearing once. The CDR3 spans 14 residues. The V gene lost 3 bases and the J gene lost 0 bases, with 8 bases spanning the gap. The sequence was collected from a woman aged 50 to 60 in good health. The chain links TRBV12-3 or TRBV12-4 to TRBJ2-5, with D possibly being TRBD1 (6 bases). Sequenced: naive T cells sorted from blood. DNA for the CDR3: TGTGCCAGCAGTTTTAGGGGGTACCAAGAGACCCAGTACTTC. This encodes CASSFRGYQETQYF.